Below, 11 T cell receptor beta chains from the same sample are listed, as sequenced in a study of blood T cell repertoires in COVID-19. TCRdb's copy holds only in-frame clones and misses some; the assay was immunoSEQ multiplex PCR. The sample lists about 180,000 clones; about 85% were seen once. Sequenced: peripheral blood. All receptors derive from a man older than 75 with COVID-19, enrolled during active disease.

The chain carries TRBV27 and TRBJ2-7; maybe TRBD1 (5 bases). CDR1 is MNHEY, CDR2 SMNVEV, per germline (reference sequence). The CDR3 loop spans 12 amino acids. The ends were cut back, 6 bases at V and 4 bases at J, with 10 bases in the middle. CDR3 amino acids: CASRGVTYEQYF. In DNA, the CDR3 is TGTGCCAGCAGAGGGGTGACGTACGAGCAGTACTTC.

The J gene is TRBJ2-1, the V gene TRBV19; 8 nucleotides align to TRBD2. The CDR3 has 14 residues. CDR1 and CDR2 from the germline V gene are LNHDA and SQIVND (reference sequence). J gave up 13 bases and V 5 bases, and 13 bases lay outside the gene matches. This chain's CDR3 is CASSPQPGGINQFF. CDR3 nucleotides: TGTGCCAGTAGTCCACAGCCGGGGGGGATCAATCAGTTCTTC. The variable domain in full, completed from reference TRBV19 and TRBJ2-1, reads DGGITQSPKYLFRKEGQNVTLSCEQNLNHDAMYWYRQDPGQGLRLIYYSQIVNDFQKGDIAEGYSVSREKKESFPLTVTSAQKNPTAFYLCASSPQPGGINQFFGPGTRLTVL.

The chain uses TRBV5-4 and TRBJ2-1; 11 bases are shared with TRBD1. The CDR3 runs to 14 residues. The V segment lost 5 bases and the J segment 8 bases; nucleotides outside the gene matches: 6. The germline gives CDR1 SGHNT, CDR2 YYREEE (reference sequence). As DNA, the CDR3 is TGTGCCAGCAGGCGGGACAGGGGGGCCTATGAGCAGTTCTTC. As protein: CASRRDRGAYEQFF.

The chain uses TRBV7-7 and TRBJ1-1; TRBD1 aligns across 8 bases. CDR3 length equals 13 residues. Looked up from germline, CDR1 is SSHAT and CDR2 is FNYEAQ (reference sequence). The J segment lost 6 bases and the V segment lost 5 bases, leaving 5 bases of the junction unmatched. This CDR3 reads CASSLDRGAEAFF. CDR3 DNA: TGTGCCAGCAGCCTAGACAGGGGCGCTGAAGCTTTCTTT.

V gene TRBV6-5 combines with J gene TRBJ2-5; perhaps TRBD1 as D (6 bases). Trimming cost V 2 bases and J 6 bases, with 10 bases left between them. The CDR3 totals 13 residues. CDR1 is MNHEY, CDR2 SVGAGI, per germline. The CDR3 protein is CASSYGRGQTQYF. The CDR3 DNA reads TGTGCCAGCAGTTACGGCAGGGGACAGACCCAGTACTTC.

This rearrangement joins TRBV20-1 to TRBJ1-2; D ambiguous. Deletions cut 3 bases from V and 7 bases from J, with 15 bases between. The CDR3 covers 13 residues. Per the germline V gene, CDR1 is DFQATT and CDR2 is SNEGSKA (reference sequence). CDR3 protein: CSASTGRWGGYTF. The CDR3, as DNA: TGCAGTGCTAGTACGGGGAGGTGGGGTGGCTACACCTTC.

The rearrangement uses TRBV19 and TRBJ1-6; 10 nucleotides agree with TRBD1. Per the germline V gene, CDR1 is LNHDA and CDR2 is SQIVND (reference sequence). The J segment lost 10 bases and the V segment lost 5 bases, leaving 17 bases of the junction unmatched. The CDR3 contains 18 residues. CDR3 in amino acids: CASSRFENRDRGRSPLHF. CDR3 nucleotide sequence: TGTGCCAGTAGTCGCTTCGAAAACCGGGACAGGGGCCGATCACCCCTCCACTTT.

The chain is built from TRBV6-2 or TRBV6-3 and TRBJ1-1; 8 bases map to TRBD1. With 4 bases clipped from V and 5 bases from J, the junction kept 6 bases outside the gene matches. Germline loops: CDR1 MNHEY, CDR2 SVGEGT. The CDR3 loop spans 14 amino acids. The CDR3, as DNA: TGTGCCAGCAGTTTGACAGGGGTGATAACTGAAGCTTTCTTT. This translates into CASSLTGVITEAFF.

The chain has TRBV19 and TRBJ1-5; the match to TRBD1 covers 9 bases. The CDR3 covers 15 residues. Germline V gene lookup returns CDR1 LNHDA and CDR2 SQIVND (reference sequence). Trimming took 6 bases from V and 3 from J; bases not matched to a gene: 6. The CDR3 DNA is TGTGCCAGTAGGAGAGGACAGGGGATCAATCAGCCCCAGCATTTT. Protein sequence: CASRRGQGINQPQHF.

CDR3 sequence (DNA): TGTGCCAGCAGCTTATGGCTGGGACAGGGGTTAGCCCATCAAGAGACCCAGTACTTC. Translating gives CASSLWLGQGLAHQETQYF. The rearrangement links TRBV7-8 to TRBJ2-5; 10 bases fit TRBD1. The V gene end was trimmed by 2 bases and the J gene end by 2 bases; junction bases not matched to a gene: 14. The germline V gene encodes CDR1 SGHVS and CDR2 FQNEAQ. This CDR3 spans 19 amino acids.

Only one count was recorded for this clone. In DNA form, the CDR3 reads TGTGCCAGCAGCTTAACGACAGGTGATTCACCCCTCCACTTT. It yields the protein CASSLTTGDSPLHF. This chain links TRBV7-9 with TRBJ1-6; weak D call: TRBD1 (6 bases). The CDR3 has 14 amino acids. Trimming stripped 2 bases from V and 8 bases from J, with 10 bases between. Germline V gives CDR1 SEHNR, CDR2 FQNEAQ (reference sequence).